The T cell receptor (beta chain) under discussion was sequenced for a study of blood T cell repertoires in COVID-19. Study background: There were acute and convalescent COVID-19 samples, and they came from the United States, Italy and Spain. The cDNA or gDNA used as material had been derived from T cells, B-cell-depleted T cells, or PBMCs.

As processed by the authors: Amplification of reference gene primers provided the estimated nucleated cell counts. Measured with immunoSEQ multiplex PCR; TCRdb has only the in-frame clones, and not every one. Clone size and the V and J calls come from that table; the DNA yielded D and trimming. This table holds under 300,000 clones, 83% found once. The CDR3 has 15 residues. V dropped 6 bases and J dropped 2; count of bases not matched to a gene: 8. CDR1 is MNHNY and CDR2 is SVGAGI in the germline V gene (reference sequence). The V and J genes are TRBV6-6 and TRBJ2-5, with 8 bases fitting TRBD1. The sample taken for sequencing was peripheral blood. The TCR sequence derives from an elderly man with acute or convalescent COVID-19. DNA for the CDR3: TGTGCCAGCAGACGTGAAGGACAGGGACAAGAGACCCAGTACTTC. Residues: CASRREGQGQETQYF.